A single sample is the source of the 8 T cell receptor beta chains below, sequenced in a study of blood T cell repertoires in COVID-19 (dated by TCRdb to the early 2020s). The library was obtained by the immunoSEQ multiplex PCR assay. This is the immuneACCESS table as TCRdb keeps it, with only in-frame sequences that have V and J called. A part of the clones is gone; compared with another copy, unresolved V genes explain less than half, and the rest is unexplained. This sample comprises a few hundred thousand clones, roughly 80% of them detected only once. The ten largest clonotypes hold about 3% of the sample. The material sequenced was PBMCs or T cells enriched from blood (not recorded which). The origin of the receptors is a man aged 50 or older who had recovered from COVID-19.

This chain links TRBV6-5 with TRBJ2-2; the D is unclear. The germline V and J ends were trimmed by 6 bases and 9 bases, with 8 bases remaining between them. CDR1 MNHEY and CDR2 SVGAGI come from the germline V gene. The CDR3 extends over 11 amino acids. The CDR3 DNA sequence: TGTGCCAGCAGACAGTTGTGGGAGCTGTTTTTT. The encoded protein is CASRQLWELFF.

The rearrangement links TRBV4-2 to TRBJ2-7; D might be TRBD2 (5 bases). This CDR3 comprises 16 residues. V was cut by 4 bases and J by 3 bases, with 19 bases left in between. The germline CDR1 and CDR2 sequences are LGHNA and YNFKEQ. The CDR3 sequence is CASSLLVGPRGYEQYF. The DNA of the CDR3 is TGTGCCAGCAGCCTGCTTGTTGGACCCCGGGGCTACGAGCAGTACTTC.

The V call is TRBV27, the J call TRBJ2-7; perhaps TRBD2 as D (6 bases). CDR1 and CDR2 from the germline V gene are MNHEY and SMNVEV (reference sequence). V shed 6 bases and J shed 6 bases, with 15 bases lying between them. This CDR3 is built from 13 residues. The DNA for the CDR3 is TGTGCCAGCAGCATAGTGACTAGGGGCGAGCAGTACTTC. Protein product: CASSIVTRGEQYF.

This clone occurred once. The gene calls are TRBV9 and TRBJ2-1, with 9 bases identical to TRBD2. From germline, CDR1 is SGDLS and CDR2 YYNGEE. The CDR3 loop spans 16 amino acids. Trimming took 4 bases from V and 5 from J; bases not matched to a gene: 10. The CDR3 DNA sequence: TGTGCCAGCAGCATTTTAGCGGGAGCAATGAACAATGAGCAGTTCTTC. Translated: CASSILAGAMNNEQFF.

The chain employs TRBV14 and TRBJ2-5; 9 bases are a match to TRBD1. The CDR3 is made up of 16 amino acids. Germline V gives CDR1 SGHDN, CDR2 FVKESK. V dropped 1 base and J dropped 5; count of bases not matched to a gene: 8. The CDR3 coding sequence is TGTGCCAGCAGCCAAGGGGGACAGGGCGTCGGTGAGACCCAGTACTTC. The encoded protein is CASSQGGQGVGETQYF.

V gene TRBV19 combines with J gene TRBJ1-5; perhaps TRBD1 as D (5 bases). The V end was cut by 7 bases, the J end by 1 base, with 17 bases between. Germline-derived CDR1 and CDR2 are LNHDA and SQIVND (reference sequence). The CDR3 runs to 16 residues. DNA of the CDR3: TGTGCCAGTAAATCCGTGGGGCCCTGGAGCAATCAGCCCCAGCATTTT. Its protein is CASKSVGPWSNQPQHF.

The rearrangement uses TRBV6-5 and TRBJ2-7, with 7 nucleotides matching TRBD1. The germline V gene has CDR1 MNHEY and CDR2 SVGAGI. The V gene end was trimmed by 5 bases and the J gene end by 0 bases; junction bases not matched to a gene: 7. The CDR3 is made up of 15 amino acids. CDR3 nucleotide sequence: TGTGCCAGCAGTCATTCCGGGACAGTCTCCTACGAGCAGTACTTC. Translating gives CASSHSGTVSYEQYF.

The V and J genes are TRBV6-1 and TRBJ1-1; D remains ambiguous. Germline V CDR1 and CDR2: MNHNS, SASEGT. The CDR3 loop spans 14 amino acids. Deletions cut 5 bases from V and 2 bases from J, with 12 bases between. CDR3 sequence (DNA): TGTGCCAGCAGTTATCCTGAACTAAACACTGAAGCTTTCTTT. It specifies CASSYPELNTEAFF.